These 15 T cell receptor beta chains were all obtained from the same sample, sequenced in a study of Graves' ophthalmopathy and Graves' hyperthyroidism. Amplification of the TCR beta CDR3 regions used RNA transcripts (as template). An initial RT-PCR round employing HTBI primers preceded a second-round multiplex PCR. TCRdb analysed the multiplex PCR reads with MiXCR anew, one entry per CDR3 protein. The data contain about 180,000 distinct CDR3 sequences, 37% of them singletons. The source material was peripheral blood. The receptors stem from a woman aged 40 to 49 with Graves' ophthalmopathy.

This clonotype has a count of ten or more. V and J are TRBV3-1 and TRBJ2-7; D not certain. The CDR3 is 11 residues long. The V gene lost 0 bases and the J gene lost 4 bases, with 1 base spanning the gap. Looked up from germline, CDR1 is LGHDT and CDR2 is YNNKEL (reference sequence). This CDR3 reads CASSQDYEQYF. The DNA for the CDR3 is TGTGCCAGCAGCCAAGATTACGAGCAGTACTTC.

The chain employs TRBV6-2 or TRBV6-3 and TRBJ2-5; 10 bases are shared with TRBD2. The CDR3 spans 19 residues. Germline trimming cut 7 bases from V and 2 bases from J; bases unmatched to any gene: 19. Germline lookup yields CDR1 MNHEY and CDR2 SVGEGT. Here the CDR3 DNA reads TGTGCCAGCACCAAGACGGGGTTAGCGGGAGGAAAAAGGCAAGAGACCCAGTACTTC. This sequence encodes CASTKTGLAGGKRQETQYF.

This clonotype was seen ten or more times. The gene calls are TRBV2 and TRBJ1-2; D perhaps matches TRBD1 (5 bases). CDR3 size: 15 residues. The germline CDR1 and CDR2 sequences are SNHLY and FYNNEI. V was cut by 9 bases and J by 5 bases, with 22 bases left in between. The CDR3 bases are TGTGCCAGGACGGGACCGACCGATCCAGGTTATGGCTACACCTTC. Translation: CARTGPTDPGYGYTF. Complete variable domain (other parts from reference TRBV2 and TRBJ1-2): EPEVTQTPSHQVTQMGQEVILRCVPISNHLYFYWYRQILGQKVEFLVSFYNNEISEKSEIFDDQFSVERPDGSNFTLKIRSTKLEDSAMYFCARTGPTDPGYGYTFGSGTRLTVV.

In its sample, this clonotype was seen many times. The gene calls are TRBV10-3 and TRBJ2-4, with no clear D. The CDR3 is 13 residues long. The V gene's germline CDR1 is ENHRY and CDR2 SYGVKD. Deletions cut 9 bases from V and 3 bases from J, with 12 bases between. The CDR3 is CAIREAGKNIQYF. CDR3 DNA: TGTGCCATTCGTGAGGCAGGCAAAAACATTCAGTACTTC.

This clonotype has ten or more counts. The genes are TRBV10-3 and TRBJ1-1; D not certain. V was shortened by 3 bases and J by 5 bases, with 4 bases between the two germline ends. The CDR3 has 11 residues. In germline, CDR1 is ENHRY, CDR2 SYGVKD. As DNA, the CDR3 is TGTGCCATCAGTGAACGGACTGAAGCTTTCTTT. Its protein is CAISERTEAFF.

Many counts were recorded for this clonotype. The chain employs TRBV5-1 and TRBJ1-5, with D unresolved. The CDR3 runs 14 residues. The germline V gene encodes CDR1 SGHRS and CDR2 YFSETQ. Trimming took 1 base from V and 2 from J, leaving 7 bases between them. The CDR3 DNA sequence: TGCGCCAGCAGCTTGTCCTGGGGCAATCAGCCCCAGCATTTT. Protein sequence: CASSLSWGNQPQHF. Combining the CDR3 with reference TRBV5-1 and TRBJ1-5 gives the whole variable domain KAGVTQTPRYLIKTRGQQVTLSCSPISGHRSVSWYQQTPGQGLQFLFEYFSETQRNKGNFPGRFSGRQFSNSRSEMNVSTLELGDSALYLCASSLSWGNQPQHFGDGTRLSIL.

The chain links TRBV6-5 to TRBJ2-6; D is uncertain. Deletions cut 0 bases from V and 0 bases from J, with 6 bases between. Germline values: CDR1 MNHEY, CDR2 SVGAGI. The CDR3 is 16 amino acids. For the CDR3, the DNA is TGTGCCAGCAGTTACTCATACAGCTCTGGGGCCAACGTCCTGACTTTC. This codes for CASSYSYSSGANVLTF.

This clonotype was detected ten times or more. Here the CDR3 DNA reads TGCAGTGCTAGTGAAGGAGGGGACTATGGCTACACCTTC. Its protein is CSASEGGDYGYTF. The V gene is TRBV20-1, the J gene TRBJ1-2; D possibly corresponds to TRBD1 (5 bases). The CDR3 extends over 13 amino acids. Germline V gene sequence: CDR1 DFQATT, CDR2 SNEGSKA (reference sequence). V shed 3 bases and J shed 3 bases, with 11 bases lying between them.

This clonotype was observed at least ten times. This chain joins TRBV7-6 and TRBJ2-7; perhaps TRBD2 as D (5 bases). The CDR3 loop spans 13 amino acids. V was clipped by 5 bases and J by 2 bases, with 10 bases between them. Per the germline V gene, CDR1 is SGHVS and CDR2 is FNYEAQ. The CDR3 spells CASSAGDTYEQYF. Written as DNA, the CDR3 is TGTGCCAGCAGCGCCGGGGATACCTACGAGCAGTACTTC.

In its sample, this clonotype was seen many times. J is TRBJ2-7 and V is TRBV7-3; 8 bases agree with TRBD2. The germline CDR1 and CDR2 sequences are SGHTA and FQGTGA. This CDR3 comprises 14 residues. The V segment lost 6 bases and the J segment 5 bases; nucleotides outside the gene matches: 9. Here the CDR3 reads CASSPGGATNEQYF. The CDR3 bases are TGTGCCAGCAGTCCCGGGGGGGCGACAAACGAGCAGTACTTC.

At least ten counts were recorded for this clonotype. This chain uses TRBV19 with TRBJ1-2; D is undetermined. The germline V and J ends were trimmed by 7 bases and 2 bases, with 8 bases remaining between them. The length of the CDR3 is 12 residues. From germline, CDR1 is LNHDA and CDR2 SQIVND (reference sequence). The CDR3 DNA is TGTGCCAGTACTACTTTCAACTATGGCTACACCTTC. It is translated as CASTTFNYGYTF.

This clonotype was seen ten or more times. The chain links TRBV5-1 to TRBJ2-5; D may be TRBD1 or TRBD2 (5 bases each). Germline values: CDR1 SGHRS, CDR2 YFSETQ. Trimming removed 2 bases at V and 5 bases at J, with 16 bases between. The CDR3 consists of 15 residues. The CDR3 region has the DNA TGCGCCAGCAGCTTTGGGGACCGCGCCGAGGAGACCCAGTACTTC. Translation: CASSFGDRAEETQYF.

The table lists this clonotype with many counts. The CDR3 here is CASSPTGGGETQYF. The CDR3 coding sequence is TGTGCCAGCAGCCCGACAGGGGGCGGGGAGACCCAGTACTTC. This rearrangement joins TRBV9 to TRBJ2-5; the match to TRBD1 covers 10 bases. Germline CDR1 SGDLS, CDR2 YYNGEE. V shed 4 bases, J shed 5 bases, and the junction held 5 bases outside the gene matches. CDR3 length equals 14 residues.

The chain employs TRBV4-3 and TRBJ2-7; possibly TRBD1 for D (6 bases). This CDR3 is 14 amino acids long. The ends were cut back, 1 base at V and 2 bases at J, with 9 bases in the middle. The V gene's germline CDR1 is LGHNA and CDR2 YSLEER. CDR3 coding DNA: TGCGCCAGCAGCCAAGGGACAGCAGCCTACGAGCAGTACTTC. As protein: CASSQGTAAYEQYF.

This clonotype has at least ten counts. The chain carries TRBV30 and TRBJ1-2; TRBD1 aligns across 12 bases. Germline CDR1 GTSNPN, CDR2 SVGIG (reference sequence). J lost 5 bases, V lost 4 bases, and 8 bases had no gene match. The CDR3 loop spans 15 amino acids. The CDR3: CAWMTGTGGAYGYTF. The CDR3 nucleotides read TGTGCCTGGATGACCGGGACAGGGGGCGCTTATGGCTACACCTTC.